These 4 T cell receptor beta chains were sequenced from one sample in a study of PD-1 blockade in classical Hodgkin lymphoma. Repertoires were generated with immunoSEQ multiplex PCR, while TCRdb's copy carries only in-frame clones and drops some. The sample lists around 25,000 clones; roughly four fifths were seen once. Relapses following autologous stem cell transplantation were seen in all patients, with brentuximab vedotin exposure varying. The sample consisted of peripheral blood mononuclear cells (PBMCs), taken before the second cycle of nivolumab. Source of these receptors: a human donor with classical Hodgkin lymphoma.

The V gene is TRBV7-7, the J gene TRBJ2-5; D gene ambiguous. Trimming cost V 1 base and J 1 base, with 10 bases left between them. Germline V gene lookup returns CDR1 SSHAT and CDR2 FNYEAQ (reference sequence). The CDR3 loop spans 15 amino acids. Written as DNA, the CDR3 is TGTGCCAGCAGCTTAGGTGCGACCTCCCAAGAGACCCAGTACTTC. Amino acids: CASSLGATSQETQYF.

The chain combines TRBV5-1 with TRBJ2-3, with TRBD2 matching over 9 bases. The CDR3 extends over 15 amino acids. Germline lookup yields CDR1 SGHRS and CDR2 YFSETQ. The J segment lost 4 bases and the V segment lost 5 bases, leaving 8 bases of the junction unmatched. The CDR3 is CASSLGTSSADTQYF. The DNA of the CDR3 is TGCGCCAGCAGTTTAGGGACTAGCTCAGCAGATACGCAGTATTTT.

The chain combines TRBV5-4 with TRBJ2-1, with 11 bases matching TRBD2. There are 15 residues in the CDR3. The trim removed 0 bases at V and 5 bases at J, leaving 1 base unmatched. CDR1 and CDR2 from the germline V gene are SGHNT and YYREEE (reference sequence). The CDR3, as DNA: TGTGCCAGCAGCTTGGTAGCGGGGGGGAACAATGAGCAGTTCTTC. Amino acid sequence: CASSLVAGGNNEQFF.

The chain carries TRBV4-3 and TRBJ1-5, with a tentative D call TRBD1 (6 bases). The V and J ends lost 1 base and 2 bases respectively, with 6 bases between them. The germline CDR1 and CDR2 sequences are LGHNA and YSLEER. The CDR3 runs 14 residues. The CDR3 spells CASSQAGGNQPQHF. DNA of the CDR3: TGCGCCAGCAGCCAAGCAGGGGGCAATCAGCCCCAGCATTTT.